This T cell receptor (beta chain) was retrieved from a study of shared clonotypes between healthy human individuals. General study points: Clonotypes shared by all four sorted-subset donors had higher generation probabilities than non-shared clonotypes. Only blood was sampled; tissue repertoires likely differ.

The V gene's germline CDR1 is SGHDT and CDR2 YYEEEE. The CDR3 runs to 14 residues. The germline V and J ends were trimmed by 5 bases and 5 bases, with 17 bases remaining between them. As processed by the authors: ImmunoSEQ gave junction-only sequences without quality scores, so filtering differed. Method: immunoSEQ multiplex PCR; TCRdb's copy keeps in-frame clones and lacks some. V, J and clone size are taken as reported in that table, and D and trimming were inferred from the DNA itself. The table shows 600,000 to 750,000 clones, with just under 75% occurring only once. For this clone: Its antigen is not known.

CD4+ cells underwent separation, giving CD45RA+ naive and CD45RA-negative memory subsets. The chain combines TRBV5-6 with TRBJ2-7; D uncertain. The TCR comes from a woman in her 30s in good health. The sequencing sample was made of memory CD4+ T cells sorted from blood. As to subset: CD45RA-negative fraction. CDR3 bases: TGTGCCAGCAGTCAAACCTCCGATTCTGACGAGCAGTACTTC. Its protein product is CASSQTSDSDEQYF.